A selection of T cell receptor beta chains follows, all from one sample in a study of T cell repertoires in cytomegalovirus infection. MiXCR was run by TCRdb on the reads, yielding one entry per CDR3 protein. The sample contains hundreds of thousands of distinct CDR3 sequences, about 30% of which appear only once. Which antigens these TCRs recognize remains unknown. This sample comprised cultured CD8+ T cells from PBMCs, obtained from culture after CMV antigen stimulation. The source is a human donor in good health (CMV status not recorded). Some clones in this sample may be carry-over from other donors' samples. CDR3s include the opening cysteine and the closing phenylalanine or tryptophan. A D gene is named only where the DNA matches it firmly. The size field is filled for only some rows; it gives once, few, many or a size class.

v_gene	d_gene	abundance	j_gene	CDR3aa	CDR3nt
TRBV6-1	.	few	TRBJ2-1	CASSEAGRNEQFF	TGTGCCAGCAGTGAAGCGGGGAGGAATGAGCAGTTCTTC
TRBV24-1	TRBD1	.	TRBJ2-1	CATSDLRTTGTYNEQFF	TGTGCCACCAGTGATTTGCGGACGACAGGGACGTACAATGAGCAGTTCTTC
TRBV25-1	.	few	TRBJ2-2	CASSEFWEANTGELFF	TGTGCCAGCAGTGAATTTTGGGAAGCGAACACCGGGGAGCTGTTTTTT
TRBV10-3	.	.	TRBJ1-3	CAISGLQVASGNTIYF	TGTGCCATCAGTGGTTTACAGGTTGCCTCCGGAAACACCATATATTTT
TRBV12-3/TRBV12-4	TRBD2	.	TRBJ2-1	CASRPGGGGAKHNEQFF	TGTGCCAGCAGACCGGGGGGCGGGGGGGCGAAACACAATGAGCAGTTCTTC
TRBV5-4	.	few	TRBJ2-6	CASSFDPLGANVLTF	TGTGCCAGCAGTTTTGACCCCTTGGGGGCCAACGTCCTGACTTTC
TRBV7-6	.	few	TRBJ1-1	CASSKTRNTEAFF	TGTGCCAGCAGCAAAACCAGGAACACTGAAGCTTTCTTT
TRBV4-2	.	.	TRBJ2-3	CASSQDLNTDTQYF	TGTGCCAGCAGCCAAGATCTAAACACAGATACGCAGTATTTT
TRBV18	TRBD1	.	TRBJ1-2	CASRGTVYTF	TGTGCCAGCCGGGGGACAGTGTACACCTTC
TRBV6-6	.	.	TRBJ1-5	CASSFKQVGDQPQHF	TGTGCCAGCAGCTTTAAGCAGGTCGGCGATCAGCCCCAGCATTTT
TRBV27	.	.	TRBJ2-6	CASRPMVSFPVFLSGANVLTF	TGTGCCAGCAGACCAATGGTCAGTTTCCCGGTATTTCTCTCTGGGGCCAACGTCCTGACTTTC
TRBV7-2	TRBD2	many	TRBJ2-3	CASSISGGPGDTQYF	TGTGCCAGCAGCATTAGCGGGGGGCCGGGAGATACGCAGTATTTT
TRBV7-9	TRBD1	many	TRBJ2-7	CASSLPGQGASREQYF	TGTGCCAGCAGCTTACCAGGACAGGGGGCTTCGCGCGAGCAGTACTTC
TRBV12-3/TRBV12-4	TRBD1	few	TRBJ1-1	CASSLVETGGTEAFF	TGTGCCAGCAGTTTAGTCGAGACAGGGGGCACTGAAGCTTTCTTT
TRBV6-2/TRBV6-3	.	few	TRBJ1-1	CASSTSREKAFF	TGTGCCAGCAGTACCAGCCGGGAAAAAGCTTTCTTT
TRBV20-1	.	.	TRBJ1-2	CSARDQTGFGYGYTF	TGCAGTGCTAGAGATCAAACAGGGTTTGGGTATGGCTACACCTTC
TRBV7-6	.	many	TRBJ2-1	CASSIGDSFNFYNEQFF	TGTGCCAGCAGCATAGGCGACAGTTTTAATTTTTACAATGAGCAGTTCTTC
TRBV5-5	TRBD2	once	TRBJ2-7	CASSLRGGPEYEQYF	TGTGCCAGCAGCTTGCGCGGGGGGCCAGAGTACGAGCAGTACTTC
TRBV20-1	.	few	TRBJ2-2	CSAGDRDFENTGELFF	TGCAGTGCTGGAGACCGGGACTTCGAAAACACCGGGGAGCTGTTTTTT
TRBV14	.	few	TRBJ1-1	CASSQYRATEAFF	TGTGCCAGCAGCCAATACAGGGCCACTGAAGCTTTCTTT
TRBV20-1	.	.	TRBJ1-1	CSARHWTEDGTEAFF	TGCAGTGCTCGGCACTGGACGGAGGACGGCACTGAAGCTTTCTTT
TRBV2	.	once	TRBJ2-1	CASSGWAGNADNEQFF	TGTGCCAGCAGTGGTTGGGCTGGGAATGCGGACAATGAGCAGTTCTTC
TRBV7-8	.	many	TRBJ2-2	CASSLRTGELFF	TGTGCCAGCAGCTTACGAACCGGGGAGCTGTTTTTT
TRBV10-3	.	.	TRBJ2-1	CAISVTGSYNEQFF	TGTGCCATCAGTGTTACGGGGTCCTACAATGAGCAGTTCTTC
TRBV6-2/TRBV6-3	TRBD2	.	TRBJ2-5	CASSAGVAGALQETQYF	TGTGCCAGCAGTGCGGGAGTAGCGGGGGCCCTCCAAGAGACCCAGTACTTC
TRBV6-5	TRBD2	.	TRBJ2-1	CASSYSARGGKNEQFF	TGTGCCAGCAGTTACTCCGCTCGGGGGGGCAAGAATGAGCAGTTCTTC